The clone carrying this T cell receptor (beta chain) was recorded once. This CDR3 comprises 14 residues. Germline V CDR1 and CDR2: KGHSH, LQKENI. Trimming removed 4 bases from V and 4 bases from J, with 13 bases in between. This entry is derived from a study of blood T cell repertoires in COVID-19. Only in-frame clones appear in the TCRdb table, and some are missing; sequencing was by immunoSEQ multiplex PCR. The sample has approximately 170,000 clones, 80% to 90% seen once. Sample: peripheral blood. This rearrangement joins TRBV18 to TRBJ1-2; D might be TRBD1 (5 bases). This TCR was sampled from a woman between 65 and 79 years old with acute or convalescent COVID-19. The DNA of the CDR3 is TGTGCCAGCTCACTCGTACAGGAGGGCTATGGCTACACCTTC. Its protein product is CASSLVQEGYGYTF.